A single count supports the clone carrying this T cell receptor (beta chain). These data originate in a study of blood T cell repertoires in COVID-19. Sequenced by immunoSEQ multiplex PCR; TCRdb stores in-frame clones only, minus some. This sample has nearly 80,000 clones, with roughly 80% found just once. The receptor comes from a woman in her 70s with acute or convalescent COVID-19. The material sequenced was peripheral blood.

As DNA, the CDR3 is TGTGCCAGCAGCTTAGGCCTAGCGGTGGCGTCCGGGGAGCTGTTTTTT. Translation: CASSLGLAVASGELFF. The V call is TRBV13, the J call TRBJ2-2; 7 nucleotides line up with TRBD2. The V segment lost 0 bases and the J segment 6 bases; nucleotides outside the gene matches: 7. CDR3 length: 16 residues. Germline V gene lookup returns CDR1 PRHDT and CDR2 FYEKMQ (reference sequence).